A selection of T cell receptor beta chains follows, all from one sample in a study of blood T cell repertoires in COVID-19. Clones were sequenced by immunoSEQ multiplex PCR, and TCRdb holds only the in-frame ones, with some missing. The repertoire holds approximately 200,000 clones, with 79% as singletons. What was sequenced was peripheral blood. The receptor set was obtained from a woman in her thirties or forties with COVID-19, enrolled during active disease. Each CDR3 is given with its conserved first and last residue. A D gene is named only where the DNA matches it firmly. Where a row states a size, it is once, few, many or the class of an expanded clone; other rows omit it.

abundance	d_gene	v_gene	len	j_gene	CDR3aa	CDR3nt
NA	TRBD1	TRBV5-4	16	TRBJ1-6	CASSPRTGIYNSPLHF	TGTGCCAGCAGCCCCAGGACAGGGATTTACAATTCACCCCTCCACTTT
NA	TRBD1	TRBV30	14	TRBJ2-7	CAWSVGQGAYEQYF	TGTGCCTGGAGTGTGGGGCAGGGGGCCTACGAGCAGTACTTC
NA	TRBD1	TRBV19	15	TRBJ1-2	CASSMSTGAHYGYTF	TGTGCCAGTAGTATGAGTACAGGGGCCCACTATGGCTACACCTTC
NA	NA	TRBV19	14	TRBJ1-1	CATSRGVGGTEAFF	TGTGCCACCTCAAGGGGCGTCGGGGGCACTGAAGCTTTCTTT
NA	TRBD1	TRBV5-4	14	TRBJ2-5	CASSSGTGQETQYF	TGTGCCAGCAGCTCCGGGACAGGGCAAGAGACCCAGTACTTC
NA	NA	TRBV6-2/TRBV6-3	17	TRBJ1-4	CASSFWTTSPTNEKLFF	TGTGCCAGCAGTTTCTGGACAACCAGCCCAACTAATGAAAAACTGTTTTTT
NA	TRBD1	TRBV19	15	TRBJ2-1	CASRGGTGVYNEQFF	TGTGCCAGTAGAGGGGGGACAGGGGTCTACAATGAGCAGTTCTTC
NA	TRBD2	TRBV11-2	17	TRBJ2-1	CASSSYLAGAIYNEQFF	TGTGCCAGCAGCTCTTATTTAGCGGGGGCTATTTACAATGAGCAGTTCTTC
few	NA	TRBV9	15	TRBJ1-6	CASSPQTGYNSPLHF	TGTGCCAGCAGCCCCCAGACGGGGTATAATTCACCCCTCCACTTT
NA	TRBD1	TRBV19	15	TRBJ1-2	CASSIIGTGLYGYTF	TGTGCCAGTAGTATTATAGGGACAGGTCTCTATGGCTACACCTTC
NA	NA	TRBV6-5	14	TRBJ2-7	CASSYAVKGDEQYF	TGTGCCAGCAGTTACGCGGTAAAAGGCGACGAGCAGTACTTC
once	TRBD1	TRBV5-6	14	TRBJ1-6	CASSLGQSVTPLHF	TGTGCCAGCAGCCTGGGACAGTCGGTGACACCCCTCCACTTT
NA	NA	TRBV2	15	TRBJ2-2	CASSAGARDTGELFF	TGTGCCAGCAGTGCAGGGGCCAGGGACACCGGGGAGCTGTTTTTT
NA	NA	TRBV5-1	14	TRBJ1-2	CASSSEGLVSARTF	TGCGCCAGCAGCTCGGAAGGCCTTGTATCCGCGAGGACCTTC
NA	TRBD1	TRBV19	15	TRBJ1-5	CASSIGTGILQPQHF	TGTGCCAGTAGTATAGGGACAGGGATATTGCAGCCCCAGCATTTT
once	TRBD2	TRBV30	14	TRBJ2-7	CAWRESGRIYEQYF	TGTGCCTGGAGAGAGAGCGGGAGGATTTACGAGCAGTACTTC
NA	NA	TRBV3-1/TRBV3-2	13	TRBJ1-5	CASSPRGSQPQHF	TGTGCCAGCAGCCCGAGGGGGAGTCAGCCCCAGCATTTT
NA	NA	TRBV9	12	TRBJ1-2	CASSPRDGGYTF	TGTGCCAGCAGCCCGCGGGACGGCGGCTACACCTTC
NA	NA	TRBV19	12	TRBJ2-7	CAGGGEFYEQYF	TGTGCCGGCGGGGGCGAGTTCTACGAGCAGTACTTC
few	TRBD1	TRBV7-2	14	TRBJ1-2	CASSRQGGIYGYTF	TGTGCCAGCAGCAGACAGGGGGGGATCTATGGCTACACCTTC
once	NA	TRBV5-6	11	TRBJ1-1	CASSLFGEAFF	TGTGCCAGCAGCTTGTTCGGGGAAGCTTTCTTT
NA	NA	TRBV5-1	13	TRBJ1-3	CASSSGSGNTIYF	TGCGCCAGCAGCTCAGGCTCTGGAAACACCATATATTTT
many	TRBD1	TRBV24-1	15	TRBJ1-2	CATSDATGGWDGYTF	TGTGCCACCAGTGATGCAACAGGGGGATGGGATGGCTACACCTTC
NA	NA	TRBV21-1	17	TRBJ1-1	CASSKSLEDGGSTEAFF	TGTGCCAGCAGCAAATCGTTAGAGGATGGGGGGAGCACTGAAGCTTTCTTT
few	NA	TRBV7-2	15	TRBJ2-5	CASSLVGGPGETQYF	TGTGCCAGCAGCTTAGTCGGGGGGCCAGGGGAGACCCAGTACTTC
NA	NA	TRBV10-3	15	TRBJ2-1	CAISVGGTPNNEQFF	TGTGCCATCAGTGTAGGAGGGACCCCGAACAATGAGCAGTTCTTC
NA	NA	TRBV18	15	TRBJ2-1	CASSPQIHSYNEQFF	TGTGCCAGCTCACCACAGATACACTCCTACAATGAGCAGTTCTTC
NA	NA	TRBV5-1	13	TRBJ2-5	CASSAPGAETQYF	TGCGCCAGCAGCGCTCCGGGAGCAGAGACCCAGTACTTC
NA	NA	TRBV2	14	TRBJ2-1	CASRATAIYNEQFF	TGTGCCAGCAGAGCTACCGCCATTTACAATGAGCAGTTCTTC
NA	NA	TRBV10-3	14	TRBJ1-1	CAISEWQSNTEAFF	TGTGCCATCAGTGAGTGGCAGTCGAACACTGAAGCTTTCTTT
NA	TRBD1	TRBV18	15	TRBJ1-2	CASSPAGTGVKGYTF	TGTGCCAGCTCACCAGCCGGGACAGGAGTTAAAGGCTACACCTTC
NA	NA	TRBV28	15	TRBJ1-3	CASSQGGSSGNTIYF	TGTGCCAGCAGTCAGGGTGGGTCCTCTGGAAACACCATATATTTT
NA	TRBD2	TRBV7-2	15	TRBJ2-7	CASSFLGTIGSEQYF	TGTGCCAGCAGCTTCCTGGGGACTATTGGTAGCGAGCAGTACTTC
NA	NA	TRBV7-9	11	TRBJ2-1	CASSLGGHPVF	TGTGCCAGCAGCCTTGGGGGCCACCCGGTCTTC
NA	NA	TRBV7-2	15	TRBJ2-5	CASSFYTRGQETQYF	TGTGCCAGCAGCTTCTACACTAGGGGGCAAGAGACCCAGTACTTC
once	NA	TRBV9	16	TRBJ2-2	CASSVSGTTNTGELFF	TGTGCCAGCAGCGTATCCGGGACAACGAACACCGGGGAGCTGTTTTTT
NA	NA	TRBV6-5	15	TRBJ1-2	CASNTLAALEYGYTF	TGTGCCAGCAATACTCTGGCGGCCCTCGAATATGGCTACACCTTC
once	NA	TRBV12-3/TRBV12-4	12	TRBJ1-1	CASSGTGAEAFF	TGTGCCAGCAGTGGGACTGGGGCTGAAGCTTTCTTT
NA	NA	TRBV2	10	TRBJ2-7	CASADYEQYF	TGTGCCAGCGCGGACTACGAGCAGTACTTC
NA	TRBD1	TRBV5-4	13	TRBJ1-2	CASSAGTDYGYTF	TGTGCCAGCAGCGCAGGGACAGACTATGGCTACACCTTC
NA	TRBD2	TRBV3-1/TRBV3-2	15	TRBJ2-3	CASTGTSGSADTQYF	TGTGCCAGCACCGGGACTAGCGGGAGTGCAGATACGCAGTATTTT
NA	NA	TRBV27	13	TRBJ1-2	CASLGLPNYGYTF	TGTGCCAGCTTGGGACTCCCAAACTATGGCTACACCTTC
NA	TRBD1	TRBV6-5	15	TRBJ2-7	CASRSGTGGPYEQYF	TGTGCCAGCAGGAGCGGGACAGGGGGACCCTACGAGCAGTACTTC
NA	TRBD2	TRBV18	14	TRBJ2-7	CASSPGLAGAEQYF	TGTGCCAGCTCACCTGGACTAGCGGGAGCCGAGCAGTACTTC
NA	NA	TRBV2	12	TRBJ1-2	CASSPQAHGYTF	TGTGCCAGCAGTCCACAGGCACATGGCTACACCTTC
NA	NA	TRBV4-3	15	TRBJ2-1	CASSVQQGPYNEQFF	TGCGCCAGCAGCGTACAACAGGGTCCCTACAATGAGCAGTTCTTC
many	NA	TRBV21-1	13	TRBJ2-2	CPKRDRGTGELFF	TGTCCCAAACGGGACAGGGGGACCGGGGAGCTGTTTTTT
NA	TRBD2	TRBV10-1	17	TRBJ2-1	CASREGTSGRSYNEQFF	TGCGCCAGCAGAGAAGGGACTAGCGGGAGGTCCTACAATGAGCAGTTCTTC
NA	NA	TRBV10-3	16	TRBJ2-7	CAISESGGVGIDEQYF	TGTGCCATCAGTGAGTCAGGGGGAGTGGGGATCGACGAGCAGTACTTC
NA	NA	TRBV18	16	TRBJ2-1	CASSPETRKGINEQFF	TGTGCCAGCTCACCAGAGACTAGAAAAGGTATCAATGAGCAGTTCTTC
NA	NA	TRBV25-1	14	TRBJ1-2	CASTPKRGIYGYTF	TGTGCCAGCACCCCCAAGAGAGGGATCTATGGCTACACCTTC
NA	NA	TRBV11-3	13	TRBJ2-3	CASSLDPGDTQYF	TGTGCCAGCAGCTTAGATCCGGGAGATACGCAGTATTTT
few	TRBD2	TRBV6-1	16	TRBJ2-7	CASSGQTSGSSYEQYF	TGTGCCAGCAGTGGACAGACTAGCGGGAGCTCCTACGAGCAGTACTTC
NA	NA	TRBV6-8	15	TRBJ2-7	CASSYSTATLYEQYF	TGTGCCAGCAGTTACTCGACGGCGACACTCTACGAGCAGTACTTC
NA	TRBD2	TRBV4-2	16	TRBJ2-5	CASTQLAGLGQETQYF	TGTGCCAGCACGCAACTAGCGGGGTTAGGTCAAGAGACCCAGTACTTC
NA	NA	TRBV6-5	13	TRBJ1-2	CASRIASGYGYTF	TGTGCCAGCAGGATTGCTTCGGGCTATGGCTACACCTTC
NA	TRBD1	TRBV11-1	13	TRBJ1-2	CASSSGTGSGYTF	TGTGCCAGCAGCTCCGGGACAGGGAGCGGCTACACCTTC